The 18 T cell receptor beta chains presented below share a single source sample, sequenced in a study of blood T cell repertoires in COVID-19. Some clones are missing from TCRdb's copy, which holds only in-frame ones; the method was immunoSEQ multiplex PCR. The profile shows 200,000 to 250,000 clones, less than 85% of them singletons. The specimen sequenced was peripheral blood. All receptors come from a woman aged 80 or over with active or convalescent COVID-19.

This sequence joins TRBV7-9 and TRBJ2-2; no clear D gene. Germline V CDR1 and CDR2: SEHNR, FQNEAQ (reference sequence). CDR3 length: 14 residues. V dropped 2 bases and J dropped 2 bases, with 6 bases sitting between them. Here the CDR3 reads CASSLRRNTGELFF. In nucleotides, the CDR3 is TGTGCCAGCAGCTTACGGAGAAACACCGGGGAGCTGTTTTTT.

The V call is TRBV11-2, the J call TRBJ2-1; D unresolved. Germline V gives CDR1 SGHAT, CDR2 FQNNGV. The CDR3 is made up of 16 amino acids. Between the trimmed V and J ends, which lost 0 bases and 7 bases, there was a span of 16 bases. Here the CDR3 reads CASSLDLGNVVNEQFF. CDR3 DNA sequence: TGTGCCAGCAGCTTAGATCTAGGTAACGTTGTGAATGAGCAGTTCTTC.

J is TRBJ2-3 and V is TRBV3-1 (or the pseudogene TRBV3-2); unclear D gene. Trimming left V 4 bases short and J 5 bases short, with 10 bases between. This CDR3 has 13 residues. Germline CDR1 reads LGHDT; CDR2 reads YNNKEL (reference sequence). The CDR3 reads CASSRSFLDTQYF. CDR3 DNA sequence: TGTGCCAGCAGCCGGAGTTTCTTAGATACGCAGTATTTT.

The CDR3 region is CASSPGPEETQYF. For the CDR3, the DNA is TGTGCCAGCTCACCGGGCCCAGAAGAGACCCAGTACTTC. V usage is TRBV18 and J usage is TRBJ2-5, with D uncertain. Germline V gene data show CDR1 as KGHSH and CDR2 as LQKENI. The CDR3 spans 13 residues. V lost 3 bases to trimming and J lost 3 bases, with 8 bases between them.

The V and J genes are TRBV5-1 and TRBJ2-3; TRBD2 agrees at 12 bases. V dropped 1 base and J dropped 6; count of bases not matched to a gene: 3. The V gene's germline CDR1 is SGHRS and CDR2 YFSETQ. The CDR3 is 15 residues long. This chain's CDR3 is CASSLSLAGGDTQYF. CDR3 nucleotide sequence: TGCGCCAGCAGCTTGAGCCTAGCGGGGGGGGATACGCAGTATTTT.

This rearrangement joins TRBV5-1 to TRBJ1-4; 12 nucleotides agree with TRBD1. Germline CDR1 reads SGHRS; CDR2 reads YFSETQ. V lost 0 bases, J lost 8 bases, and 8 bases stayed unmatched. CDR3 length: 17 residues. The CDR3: CASSLEGQGAVREKLFF. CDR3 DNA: TGCGCCAGCAGCTTGGAGGGACAGGGGGCGGTACGAGAAAAACTGTTTTTT.

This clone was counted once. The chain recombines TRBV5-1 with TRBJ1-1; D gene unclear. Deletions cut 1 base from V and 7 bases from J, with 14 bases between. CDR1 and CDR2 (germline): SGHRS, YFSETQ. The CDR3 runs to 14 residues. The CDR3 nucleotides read TGCGCCAGCAGCTTGTCTTCCCCGAGTCTTGAAGCTTTCTTT. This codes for CASSLSSPSLEAFF.

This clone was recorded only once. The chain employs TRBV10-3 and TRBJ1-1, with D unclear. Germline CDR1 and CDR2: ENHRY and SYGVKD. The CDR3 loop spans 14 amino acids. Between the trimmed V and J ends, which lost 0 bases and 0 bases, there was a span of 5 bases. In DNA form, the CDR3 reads TGTGCCATCAGTGAGTCGCGGCTGAACACTGAAGCTTTCTTT. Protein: CAISESRLNTEAFF.

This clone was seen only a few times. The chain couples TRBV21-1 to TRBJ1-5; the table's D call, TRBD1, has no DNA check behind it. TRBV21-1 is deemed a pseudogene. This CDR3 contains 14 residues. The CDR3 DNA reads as TGTGCCAGCAGCAGTAACAGGGGCGGTCAGCCCCAGCATTTT. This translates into CASSSNRGGQPQHF.

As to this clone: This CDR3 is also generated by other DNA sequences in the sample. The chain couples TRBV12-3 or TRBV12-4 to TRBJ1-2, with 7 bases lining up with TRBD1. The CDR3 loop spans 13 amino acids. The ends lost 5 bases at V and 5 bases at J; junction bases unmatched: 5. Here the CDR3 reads CASSRDRGYGYTF. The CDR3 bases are TGTGCCAGCAGTAGGGACAGAGGATATGGCTACACCTTC.

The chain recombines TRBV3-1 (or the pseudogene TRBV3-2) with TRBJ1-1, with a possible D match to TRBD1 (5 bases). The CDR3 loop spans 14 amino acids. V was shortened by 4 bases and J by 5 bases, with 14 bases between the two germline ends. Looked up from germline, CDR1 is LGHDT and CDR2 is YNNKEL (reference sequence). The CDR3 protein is CASSPSGGGTEAFF. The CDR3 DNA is TGTGCCAGCAGCCCTAGTGGGGGAGGGACTGAAGCTTTCTTT.

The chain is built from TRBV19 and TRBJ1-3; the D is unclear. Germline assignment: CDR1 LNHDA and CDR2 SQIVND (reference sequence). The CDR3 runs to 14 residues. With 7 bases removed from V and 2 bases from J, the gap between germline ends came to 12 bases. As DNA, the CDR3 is TGTGCCAGTACCAGACTTTGGCCTGGAAACACCATATATTTT. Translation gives CASTRLWPGNTIYF.

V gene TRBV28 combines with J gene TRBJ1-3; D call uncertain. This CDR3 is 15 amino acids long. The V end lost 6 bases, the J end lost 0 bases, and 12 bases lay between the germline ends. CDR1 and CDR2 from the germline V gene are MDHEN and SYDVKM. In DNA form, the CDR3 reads TGTGCCAGCAGCGAACGACAAAGCTCTGGAAACACCATATATTTT. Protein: CASSERQSSGNTIYF.

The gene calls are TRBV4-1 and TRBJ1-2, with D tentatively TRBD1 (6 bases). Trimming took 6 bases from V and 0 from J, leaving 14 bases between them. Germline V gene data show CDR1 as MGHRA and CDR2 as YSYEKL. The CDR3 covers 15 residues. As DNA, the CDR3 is TGCGCCAGCAGTCATCAACAGGGCGCTAACTATGGCTACACCTTC. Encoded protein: CASSHQQGANYGYTF.

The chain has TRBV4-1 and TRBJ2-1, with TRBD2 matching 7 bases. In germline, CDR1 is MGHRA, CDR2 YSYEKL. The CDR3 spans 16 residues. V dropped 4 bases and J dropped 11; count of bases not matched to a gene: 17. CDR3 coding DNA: TGCGCCAGCAGCCCTGGGGGGGGGACGGGAGAAAAAAAGCAGTTCTTC. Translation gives CASSPGGGTGEKKQFF.

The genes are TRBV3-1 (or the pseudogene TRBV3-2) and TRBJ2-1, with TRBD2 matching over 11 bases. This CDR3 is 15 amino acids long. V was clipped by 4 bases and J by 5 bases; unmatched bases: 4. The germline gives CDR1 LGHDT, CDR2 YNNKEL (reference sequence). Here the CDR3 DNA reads TGTGCCAGCAGCCCGACTAGCGGGATGGACAATGAGCAGTTCTTC. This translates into CASSPTSGMDNEQFF.

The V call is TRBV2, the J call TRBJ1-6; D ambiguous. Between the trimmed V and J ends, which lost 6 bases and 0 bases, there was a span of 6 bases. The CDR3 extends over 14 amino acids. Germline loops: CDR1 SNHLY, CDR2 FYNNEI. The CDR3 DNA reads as TGTGCCAGCAGCCTTTCCTCCTATAATTCACCCCTCCACTTT. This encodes CASSLSSYNSPLHF.

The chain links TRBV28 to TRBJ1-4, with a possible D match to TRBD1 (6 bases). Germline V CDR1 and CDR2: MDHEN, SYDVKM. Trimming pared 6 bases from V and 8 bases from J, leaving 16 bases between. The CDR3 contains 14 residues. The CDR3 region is CASSLTGIEEKLFF. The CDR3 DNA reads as TGTGCCAGCAGCCTAACAGGGATTGAGGAAAAACTGTTTTTT.